This T cell receptor (beta chain) was found in a study of T cells in localized non-small cell lung cancer. Overall study results and limits: Detection in adjacent lung was observed for a median approximately 53 of the top 100 tumor clones. One tumor region alone was sequenced, and heterogeneity therefore remains possible. It was uninvolved adjacent lung that showed the highest T cell clonality, exceeding tumor. Greater blood T cell density accompanied longer overall survival.

About this clone: The antigen remains unidentified.

The method was immunoSEQ multiplex PCR; TCRdb's version includes in-frame clones alone and lacks a portion of them. The table records tens of thousands of clones, roughly 84% of them present only once. V shed 4 bases and J 5 bases; nucleotides not matched to a gene: 11. The germline gives CDR1 SGHNT, CDR2 YYREEE (reference sequence). This CDR3 spans 15 amino acids. Here the sequenced sample was PBMCs, taken before any cancer treatment. V usage is TRBV5-4 and J usage is TRBJ2-5, with 7 bases matching TRBD2. This receptor was identified in a woman aged 35 to 70 with stage II squamous cell lung carcinoma. CDR3 in amino acids: CASSRGGSLGETQYF. The CDR3 DNA follows: TGTGCCAGCAGCAGGGGCGGGAGTTTAGGGGAGACCCAGTACTTC.